The 28 T cell receptor beta chains given below trace back to one sample, sequenced in a study of T cell responses to AZD1222 COVID-19 vaccine. Profiled with immunoSEQ multiplex PCR; TCRdb holds only in-frame clones, not every one. The sample contains about 66,000 clones, 87% of which appear only once. The source was peripheral blood, collected on day 0 of AZD1222 vaccination. The source is an adult in good health.

The chain combines TRBV5-5 with TRBJ2-2; the D gene is possibly TRBD1 (5 bases). V was cut by 2 bases and J by 4 bases, with 12 bases left in between. CDR3 length: 15 amino acids. Germline V CDR1 and CDR2: SGHKS, YYEKEE (reference sequence). CDR3 DNA sequence: TGTGCCAGCAGCTTAACACAGGCAGTCACCGGGGAGCTGTTTTTT. This sequence encodes CASSLTQAVTGELFF. Full variable domain (outside the CDR3, taken from reference TRBV5-5 and TRBJ2-2): DAGVTQSPTHLIKTRGQQVTLRCSPISGHKSVSWYQQVLGQGPQFIFQYYEKEERGRGNFPDRFSARQFPNYSSELNVNALLLGDSALYLCASSLTQAVTGELFFGEGSRLTVL.

This clone appeared once. The V gene is TRBV6-2 or TRBV6-3, the J gene TRBJ1-1; maybe TRBD1 (6 bases). The CDR3 has 15 residues. Germline V lookup: CDR1 MNHEY, CDR2 SVGEGT. V shed 5 bases and J shed 2 bases, with 15 bases lying between them. The CDR3 loop reads CASSNDRIINTEAFF. The CDR3 DNA follows: TGTGCCAGCAGTAACGACAGGATAATAAACACTGAAGCTTTCTTT.

The CDR3 sequence is CASSPRDRGAGGYTF. The CDR3 nucleotides are TGTGCCAGCAGTCCCCGGGACAGGGGAGCAGGTGGCTACACCTTC. The V call is TRBV6-6, the J call TRBJ1-2; 10 bases are a match to TRBD1. Losses at the gene ends were 5 bases for V and 7 bases for J; bases not matched to a gene: 10. The CDR3 is 15 amino acids. Per the germline V gene, CDR1 is MNHNY and CDR2 is SVGAGI (reference sequence).

The J gene is TRBJ1-1, the V gene TRBV10-3, with a tentative D call TRBD1 (5 bases). The germline V gene encodes CDR1 ENHRY and CDR2 SYGVKD. This CDR3 contains 15 residues. The V and J ends lost 0 bases and 6 bases respectively, with 14 bases between them. CDR3 sequence (DNA): TGTGCCATCAGTGAGTCTAAGGGGCCCGTCCCTGAAGCTTTCTTT. Protein: CAISESKGPVPEAFF.

This chain links TRBV11-3 with TRBJ2-7; D might be TRBD1 (5 bases). V was trimmed by 1 base and J by 4 bases, leaving 8 bases between them. Germline CDR1 and CDR2: SGHNT and YENEEA. CDR3 length equals 13 residues. CDR3 residues: CASSLVGAYEQYF. CDR3 in DNA: TGTGCCAGCAGCTTAGTAGGGGCGTACGAGCAGTACTTC.

The chain is built from TRBV5-1 and TRBJ2-1; TRBD1 might be the D (5 bases). The CDR3 spans 17 residues. Trimming took 5 bases from V and 5 from J, leaving 23 bases between them. CDR1 SGHRS and CDR2 YFSETQ come from the germline V gene. CDR3 amino acids: CASRRTLAAQGNNEQFF. The CDR3 nucleotides read TGCGCCAGCAGGCGGACGTTGGCGGCGCAGGGTAACAATGAGCAGTTCTTC.

The chain combines TRBV4-3 with TRBJ2-1; 12 nucleotides agree with TRBD2. CDR3 size: 15 residues. Germline V gives CDR1 LGHNA, CDR2 YSLEER. Trimming at V came to 5 bases and at J to 9 bases, leaving 8 bases not matched to a gene. Here the CDR3 DNA reads TGCGCCAGCAGCACCCTAGCGGGGGGGACCCGTGAGCAGTTCTTC. It translates to CASSTLAGGTREQFF.

The chain uses TRBV7-2 and TRBJ1-1; D uncertain. V gave up 1 base and J gave up 1 base, with 4 bases separating them. CDR1 and CDR2 (germline): SGHTA, FQGNSA. The CDR3 has 13 residues. This CDR3 reads CASSLVENTEAFF. Written as DNA, the CDR3 is TGTGCCAGCAGCTTAGTAGAGAACACTGAAGCTTTCTTT.

V gene TRBV19 combines with J gene TRBJ2-1; no reliable D call. CDR1 and CDR2 from the germline V gene are LNHDA and SQIVND (reference sequence). This CDR3 region has 13 residues. The V gene lost 7 bases and the J gene lost 5 bases, with 12 bases spanning the gap. CDR3 nucleotide sequence: TGTGCCAGTAAGCAGTGGGGTGACAATGAGCAGTTCTTC. Residues: CASKQWGDNEQFF.

The gene calls are TRBV27 and TRBJ1-2, with 9 bases identical to TRBD1. There are 13 residues in the CDR3. CDR1 MNHEY and CDR2 SMNVEV come from the germline V gene (reference sequence). The ends lost 6 bases at V and 7 bases at J; junction bases unmatched: 6. The CDR3 sequence is CASSPGQGGGYTF. The CDR3 DNA reads TGTGCCAGCAGCCCGGGACAGGGAGGTGGCTACACCTTC.

The genes are TRBV6-5 and TRBJ1-2; TRBD1 is a possible D gene (5 bases). Looked up from germline, CDR1 is MNHEY and CDR2 is SVGAGI. This CDR3 comprises 13 residues. V was cut by 2 bases and J by 6 bases, with 10 bases left in between. Here the CDR3 reads CASSYRGIDGYTF. DNA for the CDR3: TGTGCCAGCAGTTACAGGGGAATCGATGGCTACACCTTC.

The rearrangement joins TRBV13 to TRBJ1-1; TRBD1 agrees at 9 bases. The CDR3 length is 16 residues. CDR1 and CDR2 from the germline V gene are PRHDT and FYEKMQ (reference sequence). The junction had 8 bases not matched to a gene; V was cut back by 5 bases and J by 1 base. Here the CDR3 DNA reads TGTGCCAGCAGCGTCCGACAGGGGGGCGGGAACACTGAAGCTTTCTTT. Translation gives CASSVRQGGGNTEAFF. The full variable domain, rest sourced from reference TRBV13 and TRBJ1-1, is AAGVIQSPRHLIKEKRETATLKCYPIPRHDTVYWYQQGPGQDPQFLISFYEKMQSDKGSIPDRFSAQQFSDYHSELNMSSLELGDSALYFCASSVRQGGGNTEAFFGQGTRLTVV.

This sequence joins TRBV27 and TRBJ2-7; TRBD2 aligns across 7 bases. The CDR3 covers 11 residues. After removal of 4 bases from V and 6 bases from J, the junction contained 0 bases not matched to a gene. The germline V gene encodes CDR1 MNHEY and CDR2 SMNVEV (reference sequence). CDR3 sequence: CASSWGGEQYF. In nucleotides, the CDR3 is TGTGCCAGCAGTTGGGGGGGCGAGCAGTACTTC.

The gene calls are TRBV6-4 and TRBJ2-7; D call uncertain. Between the trimmed V and J ends, which lost 2 bases and 3 bases, there was a span of 17 bases. The CDR3 sequence is 16 residues long. Germline V gene sequence: CDR1 MRHNA, CDR2 SNTAGT. CDR3 nucleotides: TGTGCCAGCAGTGACACAGACCGACCTTGGTACTACGAGCAGTACTTC. Translation: CASSDTDRPWYYEQYF.

The chain is built from TRBV19 and TRBJ2-7; D gene uncertain. Trimming removed 8 bases from V and 5 bases from J, with 19 bases in between. There are 14 residues in the CDR3. CDR1 and CDR2 from the germline V gene are LNHDA and SQIVND (reference sequence). CDR3 amino acids: CASASGTRTHEQYF. The CDR3 region has the DNA TGTGCCAGTGCTTCGGGCACACGCACTCACGAGCAGTACTTC.

V is TRBV4-2 and J is TRBJ2-5; D is undetermined. Germline values: CDR1 LGHNA, CDR2 YNFKEQ. The CDR3 loop spans 15 amino acids. V lost 0 bases, J lost 1 base, and 9 bases lay in between. CDR3 sequence reads: CASSQDPLTQETQYF. CDR3 DNA: TGTGCCAGCAGCCAAGACCCGCTAACCCAAGAGACCCAGTACTTC.

The table lists this clone with a count of one. The V and J genes are TRBV12-3 or TRBV12-4 and TRBJ1-2; D unclear. Trimming pared 5 bases from V and 8 bases from J, leaving 15 bases between. This CDR3 comprises 13 residues. CDR3 amino acids: CASSPSTSGGYTF. CDR3 in DNA: TGTGCCAGCAGTCCCTCCACTTCGGGAGGCTACACCTTC.

The chain recombines TRBV6-6 with TRBJ1-5; D gene ambiguous. The V end lost 5 bases, the J end lost 6 bases, and 8 bases lay between the germline ends. The CDR3 has 12 residues. The germline CDR1 and CDR2 sequences are MNHNY and SVGAGI (reference sequence). CDR3 bases: TGTGCCAGCAGTCCTAGGGCTCAGCCCCAGCATTTT. Translation: CASSPRAQPQHF.

The CDR3 protein is CASNLDRKAPLHF. CDR3 coding DNA: TGTGCCAGCAACCTTGACAGGAAAGCACCCCTCCACTTT. This chain connects TRBV6-5 to TRBJ1-6, with a tentative D call TRBD1 (6 bases). V lost 7 bases, J lost 11 bases, and 15 bases lay in between. Per the germline V gene, CDR1 is MNHEY and CDR2 is SVGAGI. The length of the CDR3 is 13 residues.

CDR3: CASSEVWDPGWPGNTIYF. The CDR3 nucleotides read TGTGCCAGCAGTGAAGTATGGGATCCGGGGTGGCCTGGAAACACCATATATTTT. The chain links TRBV6-1 to TRBJ1-3; D is undetermined. CDR1 is MNHNS and CDR2 is SASEGT in the germline V gene. The CDR3 loop spans 18 amino acids. V lost 1 base and J lost 2, with 18 bases in between.

This clone occurred a few times. This chain joins TRBV28 and TRBJ1-1; TRBD1 matches at 8 bases. V was clipped by 3 bases and J by 4 bases; unmatched bases: 4. CDR3 length equals 14 residues. Germline values: CDR1 MDHEN, CDR2 SYDVKM. The CDR3 DNA sequence: TGTGCCAGCAGTTTCCCGACAGGGGTCACTGAAGCTTTCTTT. Its translation: CASSFPTGVTEAFF.

The chain links TRBV27 to TRBJ1-1; 8 bases map to TRBD1. The CDR3 has 14 amino acids. V was clipped by 6 bases and J by 1 base; unmatched bases: 4. Germline values: CDR1 MNHEY, CDR2 SMNVEV (reference sequence). The CDR3 region has the DNA TGTGCCAGCAGCCCAGGACAGGGGAACACTGAAGCTTTCTTT. This translates into CASSPGQGNTEAFF.

This clone was seen only a few times. The rearrangement joins TRBV6-4 to TRBJ2-1, with 8 bases that match TRBD2. There are 16 residues in the CDR3. Germline V gene lookup returns CDR1 MRHNA and CDR2 SNTAGT. V was clipped by 6 bases and J by 0 bases; unmatched bases: 7. CDR3 bases: TGTGCCAGCAGCCGTGTAGCGGGACGCTCCTACAATGAGCAGTTCTTC. Amino acids: CASSRVAGRSYNEQFF.

On this clone itself: This sample also contains other DNA sequences that code for the same CDR3. The chain carries TRBV28 and TRBJ2-5; TRBD2 matches at 12 bases. CDR1 and CDR2 from the germline V gene are MDHEN and SYDVKM. CDR3 length: 16 amino acids. The V and J ends lost 2 bases and 1 base, in that order; junction bases with no gene match: 2. The CDR3 loop reads CASSLPSGRAQETQYF. Here the CDR3 DNA reads TGTGCCAGCAGTTTACCTAGCGGGAGGGCCCAAGAGACCCAGTACTTC.

The V gene is TRBV5-5, the J gene TRBJ2-7, with TRBD2 matching over 11 bases. Germline V gene sequence: CDR1 SGHKS, CDR2 YYEKEE (reference sequence). With 9 bases clipped from V and 1 base from J, the junction kept 9 bases outside the gene matches. The CDR3 runs 15 residues. In DNA form, the CDR3 reads TGTGCCACTTCCCGGGGACTAGCGGATTCCTACGAGCAGTACTTC. It specifies CATSRGLADSYEQYF. Variable domain in full (rest from reference TRBV5-5 and TRBJ2-7): DAGVTQSPTHLIKTRGQQVTLRCSPISGHKSVSWYQQVLGQGPQFIFQYYEKEERGRGNFPDRFSARQFPNYSSELNVNALLLGDSALYLCATSRGLADSYEQYFGPGTRLTVT.

This chain uses TRBV15 with TRBJ1-5; D gene uncertain. The germline V gene has CDR1 LNHNV and CDR2 YYDKDF (reference sequence). V lost 6 bases and J lost 1, with 10 bases in between. The CDR3 totals 14 residues. Written as DNA, the CDR3 is TGTGCCACCAGAGGACCCATGAGCAATCAGCCCCAGCATTTT. It yields the protein CATRGPMSNQPQHF.

The chain recombines TRBV15 with TRBJ2-7; the match to TRBD2 covers 7 bases. V was clipped by 0 bases and J by 3 bases; unmatched bases: 8. This CDR3 spans 16 amino acids. CDR1 and CDR2 from the germline V gene are LNHNV and YYDKDF (reference sequence). The CDR3, as DNA: TGTGCCACCAGCAGAGACTACGCTGGGGGGGTCTACGAGCAGTACTTC. As protein: CATSRDYAGGVYEQYF.

This sequence joins TRBV7-3 and TRBJ2-1, with TRBD1 matching over 10 bases. J gave up 1 base and V 4 bases, and 7 bases lay outside the gene matches. Germline CDR1 is SGHTA and CDR2 is FQGTGA. The CDR3 is 17 residues long. The DNA of the CDR3 is TGTGCCAGCAGCTCGACCGGGACAGGGGTTTCCTACAATGAGCAGTTCTTC. Translation gives CASSSTGTGVSYNEQFF. Full variable domain (missing parts from reference TRBV7-3 and TRBJ2-1): GAGVSQTPSNKVTEKGKYVELRCDPISGHTALYWYRQSLGQGPEFLIYFQGTGAADDSGLPNDRFFAVRPEGSVSTLKIQRTERGDSAVYLCASSSTGTGVSYNEQFFGPGTRLTVL.